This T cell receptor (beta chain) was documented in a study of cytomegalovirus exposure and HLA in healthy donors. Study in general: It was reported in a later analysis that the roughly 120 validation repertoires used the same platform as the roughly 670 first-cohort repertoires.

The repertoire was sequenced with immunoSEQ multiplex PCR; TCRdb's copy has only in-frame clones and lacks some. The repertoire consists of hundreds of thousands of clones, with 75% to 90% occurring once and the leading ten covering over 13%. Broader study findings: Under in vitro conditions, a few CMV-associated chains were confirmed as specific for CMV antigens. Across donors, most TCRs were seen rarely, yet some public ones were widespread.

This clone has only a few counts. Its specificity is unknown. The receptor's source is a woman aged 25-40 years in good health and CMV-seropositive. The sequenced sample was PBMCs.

The CDR3 loop is CASSRGLAGEYNEQFF. The CDR3 region has the DNA TGCGCCAGCAGCCGAGGACTAGCGGGAGAATACAATGAGCAGTTCTTC. J is TRBJ2-1 and V is TRBV4-3, with TRBD2 matching 13 bases. Germline CDR1 reads LGHNA; CDR2 reads YSLEER. This CDR3 has 16 residues. Trimming at V came to 4 bases and at J to 4 bases, leaving 4 bases not matched to a gene.